This T cell receptor (beta chain) is from a study of cytomegalovirus exposure and HLA in healthy donors. A note on this clone: Its matching antigen is unknown.

Primers for the PCR totalled 60 Vbeta and 13 Jbeta. Clones were read by immunoSEQ multiplex PCR, and TCRdb kept only the in-frame ones, dropping some. The table lists about 220,000 clones, roughly 87% of them singletons. The germline V gene encodes CDR1 SQVTM and CDR2 ANQGSEA. The CDR3 consists of 11 residues. Deletions cut 4 bases from V and 9 bases from J, with 10 bases between. Study-wide results and caveats: The study designated 160 or so TCR beta chains cytomegalovirus-associated. By HLA locus, TCR association rates varied in a later analysis, with DRB1 showing the most and HLA-C the fewest.

The specimen was PBMCs. The chain carries TRBV29-1 and TRBJ2-1; D gene ambiguous. This TCR was sampled from a man between 35 and 55 years old in good health and CMV-seropositive. CDR3 in amino acids: CSVVYPGEQFF. As DNA, the CDR3 is TGCAGCGTTGTTTATCCGGGTGAGCAGTTCTTC.